This T cell receptor beta chain stems from a study of identical twins (TCRdb year 2016). Regarding the study in general: To test whether fetal clonotypes persist, this study deep-sequenced TCR alpha and beta repertoires from monozygotic twins, from unrelated adults of various ages, and from cord blood. To rule out contamination, replicate twin experiments were performed at different times with different library preparation protocols.

This clonotype was picked up many times. Its cognate antigen has yet to be identified. Base-call qualities are not available, and no considerably larger clone is one nucleotide away. Reading from cysteine to phenylalanine, the CDR3 counts 14 amino acids. CDR3 DNA is the only sequence kept; it has 42 bases, read in frame from the first base. From a lookup of the germline V gene, CDR1 and CDR2 are SGHVS and FQNEAQ. Cut back by 6 bases and 5 bases, the V and J ends lie 16 bases apart. Every donor was a healthy Caucasian. The researchers also sequenced three unrelated adults who were not twins: a male aged 18 to 29, a male aged 50 to 59, and a female aged 50 to 59. Using Miltenyi CD45RO+ enrichment and human naive T-cell isolation kits, memory (CD45RO+) and naive T cells were isolated from PBMC. The library relied on 5' RACE. The listed sequencing device is Illumina HiSeq 2000. A universal primer binding site was added through template switching, and the final cDNA carried a unique molecular identifier so that TCR cDNA molecules could be counted accurately. Specific primers in the conserved constant-segment region were used to synthesize first-strand cDNA for the TCR alpha and beta chains. To control for contamination, each cDNA library was double barcoded with a SMART-Mk sample barcode plus Illumina barcodes. TruSeq adapter sequences along with Illumina sample barcodes were introduced in two successive PCR steps. Sequencing of the TCR alpha and beta cDNA libraries was done on the Illumina HiSeq platform using custom primers. The authors' pipeline ran thus. Raw reads were processed with MiGEC to extract unique molecular identifiers, and MiXCR was used to determine CDR3 positions. Recombination models were inferred per individual with the repgenHMM and IGoR tools using an EM algorithm. The tcR package in R was used for shared clonotype analysis, with sharing normalized by the product of cloneset sizes. Out-of-frame nonproductive sequences were analyzed to study raw recombination free of thymic and clonal selection effects. TCRdb reprocessing: public reads trimmed at Q25 with fastp, clones called with MiXCR, in-frame beta chains kept. Each entry is one CDR3 protein sequence, shown with its most common DNA and genes. The V and J calls shown here were made by TCRdb, not taken from the authors' results. This sample gives about 690,000 distinct CDR3 sequences in total; roughly 6.2% of them show up just once. Around 1.9% of the sample comes from the top ten.

Overall study results and their limits: Out-of-frame TCR alpha sequences shared between twins showed an excess of low generation-probability sequences compared with coincidental sharing between unrelated individuals. Because the same donors could not be followed over many years, the conclusions relied on cross-sectional statistical analysis. Abundant cord blood beta clonotypes carried fewer insertions; young adult naive repertoires showed a weaker similar trend, while memory repertoires showed none. Excess twin sharing in beta out-of-frame sequences was weaker because fewer shared sequences lowered the signal-to-noise ratio. Invariant T cells such as MAIT and iNKT could partly confound zero-insertion analyses, although diverse VJ usage argued against such confounding for most clonotypes. Recombination models systematically underestimated out-of-frame TCR alpha sharing in monozygotic twins but agreed with sharing between unrelated individuals.

Recombination linked TRBV7-8 to TRBJ2-5, with a weak D call of TRBD2 (5 bases match). Sequencing used naive T cells sorted from blood. The sample's cell subset or site label, decoded: cells isolated with a human naive T-cell isolation kit. This receptor was identified in a man aged 18 to 29 in good health. Read as DNA, the sequence is TGTGCCAGCAGTCCGGGATTCCCCCCGGAGACCCAGTACTTC. This gives the protein CASSPGFPPETQYF.